This T cell receptor beta chain was recovered during a study of blood T cell repertoires in COVID-19 (dated by TCRdb to 2018 to 2020). Context from the whole study: Samples covering the acute and convalescent phases of COVID-19 were provided by collaborators in the United States, Italy and Spain. The samples were drawn from two sources: the first 160 participants of the ongoing ImmuneRACE study, and 1,000 to 1,500 subjects contributed by 6 global collaborators. A freely available public database, intended as a resource for researchers studying the immune response to SARS-CoV-2, is where the repertoires were released. A de-identified subject ID, COVID-19 status, age in years and sex were almost always included in the sample metadata. The dataset comprised deeply sampled blood TCRbeta repertoires from subjects exposed to, actively infected with, or recovered from COVID-19. The prospective study material was composed of cDNA or gDNA derived from T cells, B-cell-depleted T cells, or PBMCs. Where HLA class I and class II types were available, the types were taken from metadata supplied by the sample provider, not from assay-based typing.

General conclusions and limits of the study: How much clinical and demographic metadata was included differed by source and by participant, and the metadata was provided uncurated.

The immunoSEQ Assay, a bias-controlled multiplex PCR, was used to amplify TCRbeta CDR3 regions from genomic DNA. In the authors' own workflow: The number of nucleated cells in each sample was estimated by amplification of reference gene primers within the assay. To quantify the absolute abundance of each unique TCRbeta CDR3 rearrangement, sequence reads were collapsed and filtered. For each sample, productive Simpson clonality was calculated as the square root of Simpson's diversity index over productive rearrangements. TCRdb took over this immuneACCESS table, retaining in-frame rearrangements with V and J assigned. Such tables are incomplete; in checked studies, under half of the missing clones stem from an unresolved V gene, and the remainder is unexplained. V and J calls and clone size are copied from that table; D and trimming were computed from the DNA. Recorded for this sample are 120,000 to 150,000 clones; around 81% of them occurred a single time. Of the sample, approximately 2.7% is held by the ten largest clones.

With regard to this clone: This clone's antigen is unknown. No much larger clonotype is one base removed from it; base qualities were not supplied.

The collaborating institutions used their own protocols to collect whole blood in K2EDTA tubes. For TCRbeta analysis, collaborators shipped samples in one of three forms: frozen whole blood, isolated PBMCs, or DNA extracted from either of those sample types. The CDR1 and CDR2 encoded by the germline V gene are SGHTA and FQGNSA. Trimming at the junction amounts to 1 base on V and 7 bases on J, and the germline ends lie 10 bases apart. The CDR3 runs 13 residues from the cysteine to the phenylalanine. Only CDR3 DNA is held: 39 bases, read in frame from base 1. The specimen sequenced was peripheral blood. The chain is encoded by TRBV7-2 joined to TRBJ1-2, with no reliable assignment of the D segment. The clonotype originates from a woman aged 40-49 years with active or convalescent COVID-19. The CDR3 corresponds to CASSLVRVAGYTF. The sequence in DNA is TGTGCCAGCAGCTTAGTACGGGTAGCTGGCTACACCTTC.